This T cell receptor (beta chain) derives from a study of cytomegalovirus exposure and HLA in healthy donors. Looked up from germline, CDR1 is SQVTM and CDR2 is ANQGSEA. This CDR3 spans 15 amino acids. The trim removed 4 bases at V and 4 bases at J, leaving 12 bases unmatched. Some clones are missing from TCRdb's copy, which holds only in-frame ones; the method was immunoSEQ multiplex PCR. The sample shows about 150,000 clones, about 94% of them seen only once. Sequenced sample: PBMCs. The sequence was collected from a man in his late teens or twenties in good health and CMV-seropositive. This chain joins TRBV29-1 and TRBJ2-5, with 7 bases identical to TRBD2. For the CDR3, the DNA is TGCAGCGTTGCCCATCTTGGGGAGGGACGAGAGACCCAGTACTTC. Amino acid sequence: CSVAHLGEGRETQYF.